The 29 T cell receptor beta chains presented below share a single source sample, sequenced in a study of shared clonotypes between healthy human individuals (dated by TCRdb to the early 2020s). Libraries were prepared through the immunoSEQ multiplex PCR assay. TCRdb's version of the immuneACCESS table is confined to in-frame rearrangements and falls short of the full clone set. An unresolved V gene accounts for under half of the shortfall where checked; the remainder is of unknown origin. The sample table records about 2,200,000 clones; 93% of these occur just once. Around 1.7% of the sample is taken by the ten largest. CD8 naive samples were obtained by positive selection for CCR7 among CD45RO-negative cells, yielding a CD45RA+CCR7+ population from which TemRA cells were excluded. Sequenced: naive CD8+ T cells from PBMCs. Per the publication, the cell subset or site label means: CD45RA+CCR7+. Receptors were obtained from a man younger than 35 in good health. Some clones in this sample may be carry-over from other donors' samples.

With regard to this clone: Additional DNA sequences in this sample encode the identical CDR3. CDR3 nucleotides: TGTGCCAGCAGTTCCCGGACAGGGGACCCCTACGAGCAGTACTTC. It translates to CASSSRTGDPYEQYF. V is TRBV28 and J is TRBJ2-7; 9 nucleotides line up with TRBD1. The CDR3 covers 15 residues. CDR1 is MDHEN, CDR2 SYDVKM, per germline. Trimming removed 4 bases from V and 2 bases from J; junction bases left unmatched: 6.

This clone was found a few times. The genes are TRBV30 and TRBJ1-5; no firm D call. V lost 1 base and J lost 1, with 8 bases in between. The germline gives CDR1 GTSNPN, CDR2 SVGIG (reference sequence). The CDR3 sequence is 14 residues long. CDR3 in DNA: TGTGCCTGGAGTGCCGGGGAGAGCAATCAGCCCCAGCATTTT. It encodes CAWSAGESNQPQHF.

DNA for the CDR3: TGTGCCAGCAGTTTTCTAGGGACTAGCGGGAGGGCCGGCGAGCAGTACTTC. Amino acids: CASSFLGTSGRAGEQYF. V and J are TRBV27 and TRBJ2-7; 16 positions agree with TRBD2. The germline V gene encodes CDR1 MNHEY and CDR2 SMNVEV (reference sequence). The CDR3 is 17 residues long. V trimming: 3 bases; J trimming: 6 bases; junction bases outside the gene matches: 8.

This clone is a singleton in its sample. The genes are TRBV27 and TRBJ2-7; 7 positions match TRBD2. CDR3 length: 15 residues. Germline CDR1 reads MNHEY; CDR2 reads SMNVEV (reference sequence). V shed 5 bases, J shed 6 bases, and the junction held 13 bases outside the gene matches. The CDR3 DNA sequence: TGTGCCAGCAGTCCTGATTTGGGGGGGGATGGCGAGCAGTACTTC. This codes for CASSPDLGGDGEQYF.

The chain carries TRBV7-9 and TRBJ1-3; D remains unclear. V lost 10 bases and J 7 bases, leaving 11 bases between the germline ends. CDR1 and CDR2 (germline): SEHNR, FQNEAQ (reference sequence). The length of the CDR3 is 11 residues. The CDR3 sequence: CATASPNTIYF. CDR3 nucleotides: TGTGCCACCGCGAGCCCGAACACCATATATTTT.

The chain recombines TRBV29-1 with TRBJ2-7, with 7 positions matching TRBD2. J was trimmed by 3 bases and V by 7 bases; bases with no gene match: 9. The CDR3 consists of 13 residues. Germline values: CDR1 SQVTM, CDR2 ANQGSEA. The CDR3, as DNA: TGCAGCGCTAACGGCGGGAGTGGCTACGAGCAGTACTTC. Amino acid sequence: CSANGGSGYEQYF.

This clone was recorded a few times. V gene TRBV4-2 combines with J gene TRBJ1-1; D remains ambiguous. The CDR3 sequence is 13 residues long. The ends were cut back, 0 bases at V and 8 bases at J, with 10 bases in the middle. Per the germline V gene, CDR1 is LGHNA and CDR2 is YNFKEQ. In DNA, the CDR3 is TGTGCCAGCAGCCAAGAGTTATCCGTAGAAGCTTTCTTT. Encoded protein: CASSQELSVEAFF.

The rearrangement uses TRBV6-6 and TRBJ2-1; D not resolved. CDR3 size: 13 residues. The germline V gene encodes CDR1 MNHNY and CDR2 SVGAGI (reference sequence). V was clipped by 4 bases and J by 3 bases, with 7 bases between them. The chain's CDR3 is CASSSSNYNEQFF. CDR3 nucleotide sequence: TGTGCCAGCAGTTCGAGTAACTACAATGAGCAGTTCTTC.

V and J are TRBV2 and TRBJ2-7; D might be TRBD1 (7 bases). The germline gives CDR1 SNHLY, CDR2 FYNNEI. The germline V and J ends were trimmed by 8 bases and 3 bases, with 14 bases remaining between them. This CDR3 is built from 13 residues. As DNA, the CDR3 is TGTGCCAGCTTGGGGCGGGACAGCTACGAGCAGTACTTC. As protein: CASLGRDSYEQYF.

This clone was recorded a few times. The chain recombines TRBV25-1 with TRBJ1-3, with D unresolved. This CDR3 has 11 amino acids. V was cut by 5 bases and J by 3 bases, with 2 bases left in between. The germline CDR1 and CDR2 sequences are MGHDK and SYGVNS. CDR3 region: CASSSGNTIYF. CDR3 bases: TGTGCCAGCAGTAGTGGAAACACCATATATTTT.

The chain couples TRBV6-6 to TRBJ2-2, with D uncertain. Trimming took 1 base from V and 6 from J, leaving 6 bases between them. The CDR3 length is 13 residues. Germline loops: CDR1 MNHNY, CDR2 SVGAGI (reference sequence). CDR3 residues: CASSYLGSGELFF. The CDR3 DNA reads TGTGCCAGCAGTTACTTGGGGTCCGGGGAGCTGTTTTTT.

V usage is TRBV28 and J usage is TRBJ2-7; D is uncertain. Germline V gene data show CDR1 as MDHEN and CDR2 as SYDVKM. V was pared by 3 bases and J by 2 bases, with 8 bases between. The CDR3 loop spans 13 amino acids. The CDR3 region has the DNA TGTGCCAGCAGTTTCATAGGCGCCTACGAGCAGTACTTC. Its protein is CASSFIGAYEQYF.

CDR3 protein: CASSENGLTDTQYF. Written as DNA, the CDR3 is TGTGCCAGCAGTGAGAACGGGCTCACAGATACGCAGTATTTT. V is TRBV2 and J is TRBJ2-3; D is unclear. This CDR3 is 14 amino acids long. The V gene's germline CDR1 is SNHLY and CDR2 FYNNEI. V lost 3 bases and J 2 bases, leaving 9 bases between the germline ends.

The chain combines TRBV14 with TRBJ1-1, with a weak D call TRBD1 (5 bases). This CDR3 comprises 14 residues. The ends were cut back, 0 bases at V and 3 bases at J, with 8 bases in the middle. The germline gives CDR1 SGHDN, CDR2 FVKESK. The DNA for the CDR3 is TGTGCCAGCAGCCAAGACCGCAGGGACACTGAAGCTTTCTTT. This encodes CASSQDRRDTEAFF.

The rearrangement uses TRBV7-3 and TRBJ2-2, with D unresolved. Germline V gives CDR1 SGHTA, CDR2 FQGTGA. This CDR3 comprises 14 residues. Trimming removed 0 bases at V and 5 bases at J, with 7 bases between. As DNA, the CDR3 is TGTGCCAGCAGCTTAACGAGCAAGACCGGGGAGCTGTTTTTT. This encodes CASSLTSKTGELFF.

The chain couples TRBV9 to TRBJ2-5; no firm D call. The CDR3 has 15 amino acids. V dropped 4 bases and J dropped 5 bases, with 18 bases sitting between them. Germline assignment: CDR1 SGDLS and CDR2 YYNGEE. CDR3 nucleotide sequence: TGTGCCAGCAGCTTTTCGTTGTTCCATGGGGAGACCCAGTACTTC. This codes for CASSFSLFHGETQYF.

The V and J genes are TRBV7-2 and TRBJ2-3; 16 positions match TRBD2. Germline values: CDR1 SGHTA, CDR2 FQGNSA. J lost 0 bases, V lost 4 bases, and 7 bases had no gene match. The CDR3 loop spans 19 amino acids. DNA for the CDR3: TGTGCCAGCAGCTCGCCGGGACTAGCGGGAGGGTTTAGCACAGATACGCAGTATTTT. The encoded protein is CASSSPGLAGGFSTDTQYF.

The chain links TRBV13 to TRBJ2-5, with 8 positions matching TRBD2. Trimming cost V 7 bases and J 0 bases; bases outside gene matches: 7. The CDR3 consists of 15 residues. CDR1 is PRHDT, CDR2 FYEKMQ, per germline (reference sequence). The chain's CDR3 is CASNPGGEYQETQYF. Written as DNA, the CDR3 is TGTGCCAGCAACCCCGGGGGGGAGTACCAAGAGACCCAGTACTTC.

The chain recombines TRBV5-4 with TRBJ2-2; TRBD2 matches 9 bases. V was clipped by 4 bases and J by 6 bases; unmatched bases: 7. The CDR3 contains 15 residues. The germline V gene encodes CDR1 SGHNT and CDR2 YYREEE (reference sequence). CDR3 residues: CASSGGLASAGELFF. The DNA for the CDR3 is TGTGCCAGCAGCGGGGGACTAGCAAGCGCCGGGGAGCTGTTTTTT.

The V call is TRBV7-9, the J call TRBJ2-7; 11 bases align to TRBD2. The CDR3 extends over 15 amino acids. Germline assignment: CDR1 SEHNR and CDR2 FQNEAQ (reference sequence). Trimming took 4 bases from V and 3 from J; bases not matched to a gene: 5. This CDR3 reads CASSSGTSGYYEQYF. The CDR3 bases are TGTGCCAGCAGCTCAGGGACTAGCGGCTACTACGAGCAGTACTTC.

This clone is a singleton in its sample. The CDR3 here is CASSLISRGHNEQFF. For the CDR3, the DNA is TGTGCCAGCAGCTTAATTAGCCGGGGGCACAATGAGCAGTTCTTC. The V call is TRBV7-2, the J call TRBJ2-1; D possibly matches TRBD1 or TRBD2 (6 bases each). Between the trimmed V and J ends, which lost 2 bases and 5 bases, there was a span of 13 bases. This CDR3 comprises 15 residues. Germline V gene lookup returns CDR1 SGHTA and CDR2 FQGNSA. Combining the CDR3 with reference TRBV7-2 and TRBJ2-1 gives the whole variable domain GAGVSQSPSNKVTEKGKDVELRCDPISGHTALYWYRQSLGQGLEFLIYFQGNSAPDKSGLPSDRFSAERTGGSVSTLTIQRTQQEDSAVYLCASSLISRGHNEQFFGPGTRLTVL.

This clone showed up just a few times. This chain joins TRBV25-1 and TRBJ1-2; no reliable D call. With 6 bases removed from V and 6 bases from J, the gap between germline ends came to 8 bases. The germline V gene has CDR1 MGHDK and CDR2 SYGVNS. This CDR3 region has 11 residues. CDR3 amino acids: CASREIDGYTF. As DNA, the CDR3 is TGTGCCAGCAGAGAGATCGATGGCTACACCTTC.

The CDR3 coding sequence is TGTGCCAGCAGCGTCCCGGACGGCGAGGCCTACAATGAGCAGTTCTTC. Amino acid sequence: CASSVPDGEAYNEQFF. The chain carries TRBV9 and TRBJ2-1; D not certain. There are 16 residues in the CDR3. The germline V and J ends were trimmed by 2 bases and 2 bases, with 14 bases remaining between them. Germline V CDR1 and CDR2: SGDLS, YYNGEE.

Concerning this clone itself: The sample has other DNA sequences that encode this CDR3 too. The chain uses TRBV6-5 and TRBJ2-7; the match to TRBD1 covers 8 bases. This CDR3 spans 13 amino acids. Germline V gene sequence: CDR1 MNHEY, CDR2 SVGAGI. Trimming removed 6 bases from V and 5 bases from J; junction bases left unmatched: 6. Here the CDR3 DNA reads TGTGCCAGCAGCTTAGACAGGGGCCACGAGCAGTACTTC. This codes for CASSLDRGHEQYF.

V gene TRBV7-2 combines with J gene TRBJ2-1, with TRBD2 matching over 11 bases. CDR3 length equals 17 residues. The ends lost 8 bases at V and 10 bases at J; junction bases unmatched: 19. Germline V gene sequence: CDR1 SGHTA, CDR2 FQGNSA. The CDR3 reads CASGGETSGSPRGEQFF. The CDR3 nucleotides are TGTGCCAGCGGGGGGGAAACTAGCGGGAGCCCCCGAGGGGAGCAGTTCTTC.

The chain employs TRBV28 and TRBJ2-1, with 11 bases fitting TRBD2. Germline CDR1 and CDR2: MDHEN and SYDVKM. V lost 2 bases, J lost 8 bases, and 8 bases stayed unmatched. This CDR3 is 16 amino acids long. The CDR3 DNA sequence: TGTGCCAGCAGTTTACTAACTAGCGGGAGTAACTATGAGCAGTTCTTC. This sequence encodes CASSLLTSGSNYEQFF. Full variable domain (remainder filled in from reference TRBV28 and TRBJ2-1): DVKVTQSSRYLVKRTGEKVFLECVQDMDHENMFWYRQDPGLGLRLIYFSYDVKMKEKGDIPEGYSVSREKKERFSLILESASTNQTSMYLCASSLLTSGSNYEQFFGPGTRLTVL.

V and J are TRBV21-1 and TRBJ2-7; the table calls TRBD1, which could not be checked here. TRBV21-1 is reported as a pseudogene. The CDR3 has 14 amino acids. CDR3 amino acids: CASSTRGQVHEQYF. The CDR3 DNA is TGTGCCAGCAGCACCAGGGGACAGGTCCACGAGCAGTACTTC.

V and J are TRBV11-2 and TRBJ2-2; D unresolved. Germline V lookup: CDR1 SGHAT, CDR2 FQNNGV. CDR3 length: 14 amino acids. V dropped 4 bases and J dropped 5 bases, with 11 bases sitting between them. The CDR3: CASSSRTGTGELFF. The CDR3 DNA sequence: TGTGCCAGCAGCTCCCGGACGGGTACCGGGGAGCTGTTTTTT.

The genes are TRBV27 and TRBJ2-1, with TRBD2 identical over 9 bases. There are 15 residues in the CDR3. With 4 bases clipped from V and 5 bases from J, the junction kept 6 bases outside the gene matches. Looked up from germline, CDR1 is MNHEY and CDR2 is SMNVEV (reference sequence). For the CDR3, the DNA is TGTGCCAGCAGTTCGGGACTAGCAACCCACAATGAGCAGTTCTTC. Its protein product is CASSSGLATHNEQFF.